This T cell receptor beta chain was recorded in a study of blood T cell repertoires in COVID-19. As for the study in general: PBMCs, B-cell-depleted T cells, or T cells provided the cDNA or gDNA that made up the material.

The data were produced by immunoSEQ multiplex PCR, yet TCRdb's version contains in-frame clones alone and is incomplete. The table lists about 240,000 clones, 75% to 90% of them singletons. Trimming pared 1 base from V and 3 bases from J, leaving 12 bases between. Germline CDR1 GTSNPN, CDR2 SVGIG (reference sequence). There are 15 residues in the CDR3. The J gene is TRBJ1-4, the V gene TRBV30; D call uncertain. The sequence was collected from a woman aged 55-75 years with active or convalescent COVID-19. The material sequenced was peripheral blood. CDR3 nucleotides: TGTGCCTGGAGTGAGCAGGCCCTATCTAATGAAAAACTGTTTTTT. This translates into CAWSEQALSNEKLFF.